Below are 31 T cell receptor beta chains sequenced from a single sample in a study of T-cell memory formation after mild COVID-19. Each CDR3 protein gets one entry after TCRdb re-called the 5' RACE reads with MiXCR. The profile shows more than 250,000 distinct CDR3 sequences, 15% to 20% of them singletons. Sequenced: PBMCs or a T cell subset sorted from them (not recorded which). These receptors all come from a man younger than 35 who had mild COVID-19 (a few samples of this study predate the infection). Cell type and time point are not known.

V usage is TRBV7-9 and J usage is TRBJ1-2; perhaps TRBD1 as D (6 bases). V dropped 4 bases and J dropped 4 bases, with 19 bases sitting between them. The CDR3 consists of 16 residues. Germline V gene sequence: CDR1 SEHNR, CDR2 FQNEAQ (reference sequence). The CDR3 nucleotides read TGTGCCAGCAGCTCGGAAGTGAGGGGGGCCTCCTATGGCTACACCTTC. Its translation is CASSSEVRGASYGYTF.

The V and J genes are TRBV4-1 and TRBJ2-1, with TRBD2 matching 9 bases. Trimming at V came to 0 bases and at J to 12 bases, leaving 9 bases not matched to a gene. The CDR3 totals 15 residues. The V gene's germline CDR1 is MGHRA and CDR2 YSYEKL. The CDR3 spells CASSQEGALAGAQFF. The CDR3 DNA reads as TGCGCCAGCAGCCAAGAGGGCGCGTTAGCGGGGGCGCAGTTCTTC.

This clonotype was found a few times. This CDR3 is CSVERGVGTDTQYF. In nucleotides, the CDR3 is TGCAGCGTTGAACGTGGGGTTGGCACAGATACGCAGTATTTT. The chain is built from TRBV29-1 and TRBJ2-3; D is unclear. V was cut by 2 bases and J by 1 base, with 10 bases left in between. Germline V lookup: CDR1 SQVTM, CDR2 ANQGSEA. The CDR3 extends over 14 amino acids.

As DNA, the CDR3 is TGTGCCAGCAGCGCGACAGCCAGCTATGGCTACACCTTC. Its protein product is CASSATASYGYTF. The chain combines TRBV7-9 with TRBJ1-2, with D perhaps matching TRBD1 (5 bases). Trimming took off 5 bases at V and 4 bases at J, with 11 bases between the two ends. The length of the CDR3 is 13 residues. Looked up from germline, CDR1 is SEHNR and CDR2 is FQNEAQ (reference sequence).

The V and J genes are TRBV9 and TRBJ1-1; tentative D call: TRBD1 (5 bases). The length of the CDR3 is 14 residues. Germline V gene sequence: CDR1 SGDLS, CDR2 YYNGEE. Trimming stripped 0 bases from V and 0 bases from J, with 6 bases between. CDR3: CASSVGQLNTEAFF. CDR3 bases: TGTGCCAGCAGCGTAGGACAGTTGAACACTGAAGCTTTCTTT.

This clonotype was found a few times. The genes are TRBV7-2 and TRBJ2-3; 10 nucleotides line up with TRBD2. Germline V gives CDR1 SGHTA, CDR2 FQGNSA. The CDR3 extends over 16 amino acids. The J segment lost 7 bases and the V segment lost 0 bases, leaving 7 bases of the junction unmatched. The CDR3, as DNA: TGTGCCAGCAGCTTAGCCCTAGCGGGGGTTTTTAATACGCAGTATTTT. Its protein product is CASSLALAGVFNTQYF.

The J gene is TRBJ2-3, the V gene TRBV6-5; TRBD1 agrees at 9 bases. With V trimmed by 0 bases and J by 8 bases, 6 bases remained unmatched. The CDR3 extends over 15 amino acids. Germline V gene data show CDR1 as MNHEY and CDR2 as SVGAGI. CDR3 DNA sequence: TGTGCCAGCAGTTACTCGGGGACAGGGATGGGTACGCAGTATTTT. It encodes CASSYSGTGMGTQYF.

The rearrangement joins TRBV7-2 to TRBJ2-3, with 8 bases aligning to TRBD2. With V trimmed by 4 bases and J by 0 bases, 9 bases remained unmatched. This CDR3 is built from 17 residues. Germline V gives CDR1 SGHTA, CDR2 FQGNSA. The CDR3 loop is CASSSRRIAGSTDTQYF. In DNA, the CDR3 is TGTGCCAGCAGCTCGAGGAGGATAGCGGGGAGCACAGATACGCAGTATTTT.

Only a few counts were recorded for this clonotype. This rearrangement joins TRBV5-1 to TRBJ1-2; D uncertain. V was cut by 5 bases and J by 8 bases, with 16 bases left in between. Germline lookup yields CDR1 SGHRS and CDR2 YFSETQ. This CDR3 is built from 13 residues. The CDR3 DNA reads TGCGCCAGCAGTTTTGGACGGATTGACGGCTACACCTTC. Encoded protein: CASSFGRIDGYTF. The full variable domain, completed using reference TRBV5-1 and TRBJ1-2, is KAGVTQTPRYLIKTRGQQVTLSCSPISGHRSVSWYQQTPGQGLQFLFEYFSETQRNKGNFPGRFSGRQFSNSRSEMNVSTLELGDSALYLCASSFGRIDGYTFGSGTRLTVV.

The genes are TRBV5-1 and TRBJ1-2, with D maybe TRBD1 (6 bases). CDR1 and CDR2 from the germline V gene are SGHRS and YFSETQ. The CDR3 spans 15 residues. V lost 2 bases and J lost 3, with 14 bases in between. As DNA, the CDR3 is TGCGCCAGCAGCTTTGGGACACGGGATCACTATGGCTACACCTTC. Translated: CASSFGTRDHYGYTF.

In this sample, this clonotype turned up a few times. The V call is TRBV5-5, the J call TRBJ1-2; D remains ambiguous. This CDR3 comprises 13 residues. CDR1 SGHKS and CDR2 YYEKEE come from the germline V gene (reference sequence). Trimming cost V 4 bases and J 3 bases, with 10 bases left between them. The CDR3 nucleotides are TGTGCCAGCAGCGTAGGGTGGGACTATGGCTACACCTTC. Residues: CASSVGWDYGYTF.

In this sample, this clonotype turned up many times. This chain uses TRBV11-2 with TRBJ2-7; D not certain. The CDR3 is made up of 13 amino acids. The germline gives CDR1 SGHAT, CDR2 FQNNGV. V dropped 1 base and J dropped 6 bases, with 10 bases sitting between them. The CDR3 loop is CASSLADQGEQYV. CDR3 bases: TGTGCCAGCAGCTTAGCGGACCAAGGCGAGCAGTACGTC.

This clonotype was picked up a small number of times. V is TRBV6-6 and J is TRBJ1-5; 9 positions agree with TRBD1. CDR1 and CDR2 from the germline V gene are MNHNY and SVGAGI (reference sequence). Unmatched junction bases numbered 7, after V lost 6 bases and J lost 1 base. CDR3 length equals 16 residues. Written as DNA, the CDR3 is TGTGCCAGCAGGGGGGGGGACAGGGTCAGCAATCAGCCCCAGCATTTT. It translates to CASRGGDRVSNQPQHF.

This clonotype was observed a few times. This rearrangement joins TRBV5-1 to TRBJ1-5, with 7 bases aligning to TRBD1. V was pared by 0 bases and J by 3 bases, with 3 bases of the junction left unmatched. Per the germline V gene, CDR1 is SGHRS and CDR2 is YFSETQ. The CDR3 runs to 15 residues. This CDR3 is CASSLEGALNQPQHF. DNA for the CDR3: TGCGCCAGCAGCTTGGAGGGGGCCCTCAATCAGCCCCAGCATTTT.

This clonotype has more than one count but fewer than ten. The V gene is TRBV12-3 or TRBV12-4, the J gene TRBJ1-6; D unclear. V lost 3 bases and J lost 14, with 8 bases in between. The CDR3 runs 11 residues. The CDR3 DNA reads TGTGCCAGCAGTTTTCGAGGAACCCTCCACTTT. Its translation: CASSFRGTLHF.

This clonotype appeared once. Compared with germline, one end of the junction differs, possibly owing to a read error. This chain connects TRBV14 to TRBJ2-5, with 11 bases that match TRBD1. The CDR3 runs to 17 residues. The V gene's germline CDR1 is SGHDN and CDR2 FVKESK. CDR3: CASSPYLRTGGLETQNF. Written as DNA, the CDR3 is TGTGCCAGCAGCCCCTATCTCCGGACAGGGGGCTTGGAGACCCAGAACTTC.

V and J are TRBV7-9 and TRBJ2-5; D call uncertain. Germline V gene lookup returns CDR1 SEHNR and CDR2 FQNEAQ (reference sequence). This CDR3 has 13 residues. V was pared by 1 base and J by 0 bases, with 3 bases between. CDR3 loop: CASSLEYQETQYF. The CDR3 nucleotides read TGTGCCAGCAGCTTAGAGTACCAAGAGACCCAGTACTTC.

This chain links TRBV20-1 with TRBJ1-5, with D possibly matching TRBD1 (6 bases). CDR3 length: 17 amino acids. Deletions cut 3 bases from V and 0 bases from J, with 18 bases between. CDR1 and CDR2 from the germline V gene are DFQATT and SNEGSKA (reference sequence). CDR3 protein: CSASEGQAGVSNQPQHF. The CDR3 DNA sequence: TGCAGTGCTAGTGAGGGGCAGGCAGGGGTTAGCAATCAGCCCCAGCATTTT.

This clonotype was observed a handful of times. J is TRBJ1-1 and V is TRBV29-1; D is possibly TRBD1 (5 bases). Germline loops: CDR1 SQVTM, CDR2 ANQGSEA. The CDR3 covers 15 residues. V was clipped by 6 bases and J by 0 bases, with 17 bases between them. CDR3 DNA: TGCAGCGTAAGCGCTGGGTGGGGGATGAACACTGAAGCTTTCTTT. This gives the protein CSVSAGWGMNTEAFF. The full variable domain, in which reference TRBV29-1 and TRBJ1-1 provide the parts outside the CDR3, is SAVISQKPSRDICQRGTSLTIQCQVDSQVTMMFWYRQQPGQSLTLIATANQGSEATYESGFVIDKFPISRPNLTFSTLTVSNMSPEDSSIYLCSVSAGWGMNTEAFFGQGTRLTVV.

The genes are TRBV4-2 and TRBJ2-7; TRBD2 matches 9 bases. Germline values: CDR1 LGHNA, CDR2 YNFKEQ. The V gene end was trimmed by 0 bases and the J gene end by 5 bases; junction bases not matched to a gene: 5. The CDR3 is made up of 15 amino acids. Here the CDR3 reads CASSQEGIAGDEQYF. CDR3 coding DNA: TGTGCCAGCAGCCAAGAAGGAATAGCGGGGGACGAGCAGTACTTC.

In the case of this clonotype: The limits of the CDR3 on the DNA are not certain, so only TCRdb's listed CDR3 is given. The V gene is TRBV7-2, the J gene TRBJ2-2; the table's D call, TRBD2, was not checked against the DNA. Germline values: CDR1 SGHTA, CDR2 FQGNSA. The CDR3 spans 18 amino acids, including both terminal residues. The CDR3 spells CASSLTRGGRRTGELFFF.

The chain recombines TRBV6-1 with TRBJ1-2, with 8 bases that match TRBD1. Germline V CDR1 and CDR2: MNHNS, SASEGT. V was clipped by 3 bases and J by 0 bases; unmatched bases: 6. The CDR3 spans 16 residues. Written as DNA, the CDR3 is TGTGCCAGCAGTGACCTGTGGACAGGGTCTAACTATGGCTACACCTTC. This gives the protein CASSDLWTGSNYGYTF.

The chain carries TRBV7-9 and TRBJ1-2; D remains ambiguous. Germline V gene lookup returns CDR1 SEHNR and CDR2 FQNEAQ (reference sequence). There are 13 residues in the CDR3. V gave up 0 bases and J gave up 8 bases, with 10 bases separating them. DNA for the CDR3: TGTGCCAGCAGCTTAGCAGGGAGAGGCGGCTACACCTTC. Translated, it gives CASSLAGRGGYTF.

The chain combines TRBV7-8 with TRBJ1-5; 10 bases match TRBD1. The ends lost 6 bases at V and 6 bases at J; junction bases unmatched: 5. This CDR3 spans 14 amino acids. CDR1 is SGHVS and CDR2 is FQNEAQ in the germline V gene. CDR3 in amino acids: CASSPDRGSQPQHF. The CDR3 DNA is TGTGCCAGCAGTCCGGACAGGGGGTCTCAGCCCCAGCATTTT.

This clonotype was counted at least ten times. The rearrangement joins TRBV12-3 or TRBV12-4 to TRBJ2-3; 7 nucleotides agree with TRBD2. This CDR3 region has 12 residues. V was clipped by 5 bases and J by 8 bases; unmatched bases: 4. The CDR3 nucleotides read TGTGCCAGCAGTCGCCCTAGCGGTACGCAGTATTTT. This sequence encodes CASSRPSGTQYF.

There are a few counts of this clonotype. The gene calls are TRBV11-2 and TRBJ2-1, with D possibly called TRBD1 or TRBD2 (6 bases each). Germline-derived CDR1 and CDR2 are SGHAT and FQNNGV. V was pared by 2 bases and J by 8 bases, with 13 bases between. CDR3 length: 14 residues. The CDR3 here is CASSLPGGGDEQFF. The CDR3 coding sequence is TGTGCCAGCAGCTTACCCGGAGGGGGTGATGAGCAGTTCTTC.

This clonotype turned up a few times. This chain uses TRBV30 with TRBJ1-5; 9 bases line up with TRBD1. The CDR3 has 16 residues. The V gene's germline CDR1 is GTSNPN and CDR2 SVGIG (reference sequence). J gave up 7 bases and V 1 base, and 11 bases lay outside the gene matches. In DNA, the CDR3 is TGTGCCTGGAGTGGGGCCGGGACAGGGAAGCGACAGCCCCAGCATTTT. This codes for CAWSGAGTGKRQPQHF.

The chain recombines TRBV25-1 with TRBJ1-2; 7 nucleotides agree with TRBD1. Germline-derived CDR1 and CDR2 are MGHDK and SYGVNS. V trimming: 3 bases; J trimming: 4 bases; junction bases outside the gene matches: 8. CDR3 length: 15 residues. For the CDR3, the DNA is TGTGCCAGCAGTGACCCCACCAGGGGGGGCTATGGCTACACCTTC. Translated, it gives CASSDPTRGGYGYTF.

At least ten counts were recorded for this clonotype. The CDR3 region has the DNA TGTGCCAGCAGTTTAGTCCCCAATGAGCAGTTCTTC. It translates to CASSLVPNEQFF. The V and J genes are TRBV12-3 or TRBV12-4 and TRBJ2-1; no firm D call. The CDR3 is 12 residues long. V was trimmed by 1 base and J by 6 bases, leaving 4 bases between them.

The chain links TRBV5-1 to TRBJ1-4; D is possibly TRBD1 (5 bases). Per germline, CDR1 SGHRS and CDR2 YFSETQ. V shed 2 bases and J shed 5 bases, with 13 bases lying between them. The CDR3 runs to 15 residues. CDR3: CASSFTGGPNEKLFF. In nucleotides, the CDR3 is TGCGCCAGCAGCTTTACAGGCGGACCAAATGAAAAACTGTTTTTT.

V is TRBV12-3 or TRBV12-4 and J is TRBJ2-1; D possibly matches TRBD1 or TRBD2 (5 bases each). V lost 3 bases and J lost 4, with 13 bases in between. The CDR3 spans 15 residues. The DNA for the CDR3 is TGTGCCAGCAGTTTGGTTTCGAGGGGTTACAATGAGCAGTTCTTC. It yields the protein CASSLVSRGYNEQFF.